This T cell receptor (beta chain) was recovered during a study of blood T cell repertoires in COVID-19. For the study at large: From the United States, Italy and Spain came samples of acute and convalescent COVID-19. In each case, the material was cDNA or gDNA derived from T cells, B-cell-depleted T cells, or PBMCs.

This clone was picked up one time. Trimming removed 6 bases at V and 5 bases at J, with 16 bases between. Looked up from germline, CDR1 is SGHAT and CDR2 is FQNNGV. The CDR3 loop spans 15 amino acids. The Seattle patients, enrolled during active infection, were followed longitudinally. In the authors' workflow: Nucleated cell number was recorded as an estimate derived from reference gene primer amplification. Clones were read by immunoSEQ multiplex PCR, and TCRdb kept only the in-frame ones, dropping some. V and J calls and clone size are as listed in that table; D and trimming were resolved from the DNA. The table records about 390,000 clones, about 87% of them present only once.

The chain is built from TRBV11-2 and TRBJ1-4; D unresolved. Source material: peripheral blood. The TCR comes from a woman in her fifties or sixties with COVID-19, enrolled during active disease. The CDR3 spells CASRPGRVTNEKLFF. The CDR3 nucleotides read TGTGCCAGCAGACCCGGGAGGGTCACAAATGAAAAACTGTTTTTT.